These 19 T cell receptor beta chains came from one sample sequenced in a study of spatial heterogeneity in lung cancer. MiXCR, run by TCRdb on the 5' RACE reads, gives a single entry per CDR3 protein. The sample holds roughly 120,000 distinct CDR3 sequences, 10% to 15% seen once. The time point here: blood at routine non-recurrence follow-up after resection. Whole RNA obtained from tumor, nontumor lung or frozen PBMC underwent sequencing without sorting. Here the sequenced sample was PBMCs, taken at follow-up. The receptor set was obtained from a male donor with early-stage non-small cell lung cancer.

This clonotype was picked up many times. The rearrangement links TRBV20-1 to TRBJ2-7; the D gene is possibly TRBD2 (5 bases). Germline lookup yields CDR1 DFQATT and CDR2 SNEGSKA (reference sequence). The CDR3 has 15 residues. V was cut by 5 bases and J by 3 bases, with 20 bases left in between. Here the CDR3 reads CSAPRRKGEGYEQYF. The DNA for the CDR3 is TGCAGTGCTCCCCGAAGGAAGGGAGAGGGCTACGAGCAGTACTTC.

The genes are TRBV7-3 and TRBJ1-4; weak D call: TRBD1 (5 bases). CDR3 size: 20 residues. Trimming removed 1 base from V and 3 bases from J, with 24 bases in between. CDR1 is SGHTA and CDR2 is FQGTGA in the germline V gene. In DNA form, the CDR3 reads TGTGCCAGCAGCTTAAAGGGGATCTCCCGGGGTTCACGGGCTAATGAAAAACTGTTTTTT. Its translation: CASSLKGISRGSRANEKLFF.

This clonotype was counted ten times or more. The chain joins TRBV15 to TRBJ2-7, with TRBD1 matching 7 bases. The trim removed 0 bases at V and 4 bases at J, leaving 9 bases unmatched. The CDR3 has 16 residues. Germline V gene lookup returns CDR1 LNHNV and CDR2 YYDKDF (reference sequence). The CDR3 coding sequence is TGTGCCACCAGCAGAGAGATTAGCAGGGGGTTTTACGAGCAGTACTTC. Amino acids: CATSREISRGFYEQYF.

This chain joins TRBV18 and TRBJ1-5; D unresolved. V lost 3 bases and J 7 bases, leaving 16 bases between the germline ends. CDR1 is KGHSH and CDR2 is LQKENI in the germline V gene. The CDR3 is 15 residues long. The CDR3 protein is CASSPDLRTGQPQHF. In DNA form, the CDR3 reads TGTGCCAGCTCACCGGACTTGAGGACGGGGCAGCCCCAGCATTTT.

The chain carries TRBV20-1 and TRBJ2-3; 7 nucleotides align to TRBD2. The CDR3 spans 15 residues. Germline CDR1 reads DFQATT; CDR2 reads SNEGSKA (reference sequence). The trim removed 3 bases at V and 0 bases at J, leaving 6 bases unmatched. CDR3 loop: CSARRGLTSTDTQYF. The CDR3 bases are TGCAGTGCTAGGCGGGGACTAACAAGCACAGATACGCAGTATTTT.

The genes are TRBV5-1 and TRBJ2-5; D gene uncertain. Germline V lookup: CDR1 SGHRS, CDR2 YFSETQ. The CDR3 loop spans 13 amino acids. V lost 7 bases and J lost 2, with 12 bases in between. CDR3 nucleotides: TGCGCCAGCCAATTGACCGGACAAGAGACCCAGTACTTC. It yields the protein CASQLTGQETQYF. The variable domain in full, completed from reference TRBV5-1 and TRBJ2-5, reads KAGVTQTPRYLIKTRGQQVTLSCSPISGHRSVSWYQQTPGQGLQFLFEYFSETQRNKGNFPGRFSGRQFSNSRSEMNVSTLELGDSALYLCASQLTGQETQYFGPGTRLLVL.

The chain has TRBV18 and TRBJ2-7; perhaps TRBD1 as D (7 bases). The CDR3 covers 15 residues. Germline V gene data show CDR1 as KGHSH and CDR2 as LQKENI. V dropped 6 bases and J dropped 0 bases, with 15 bases sitting between them. The CDR3 reads CASSQGGQSSYEQYF. The CDR3 DNA reads as TGTGCCAGCTCGCAGGGGGGACAGTCCTCCTACGAGCAGTACTTC.

In this sample, this clonotype turned up many times. V and J are TRBV5-4 and TRBJ2-3; TRBD2 is a possible D gene (8 bases). V was cut by 3 bases and J by 6 bases, with 17 bases left in between. Germline V gives CDR1 SGHNT, CDR2 YYREEE (reference sequence). The CDR3 spans 15 residues. The CDR3 loop is CASSSGLGGGDTQYF. CDR3 bases: TGTGCCAGCAGCTCGGGACTAGGGGGCGGGGATACGCAGTATTTT.

This clonotype was seen more than once but under ten times. The V call is TRBV28, the J call TRBJ1-2; tentative D call: TRBD1 (5 bases). V lost 7 bases and J lost 0, with 15 bases in between. Germline loops: CDR1 MDHEN, CDR2 SYDVKM. The CDR3 is made up of 15 amino acids. The CDR3 coding sequence is TGTGCCAGCACCCCGGTGGGGCTATCTAACTATGGCTACACCTTC. It is translated as CASTPVGLSNYGYTF.

This clonotype appeared a few times. The chain combines TRBV19 with TRBJ2-7; a weak D match, TRBD1 (6 bases). The V gene's germline CDR1 is LNHDA and CDR2 SQIVND (reference sequence). This CDR3 has 13 residues. Trimming cost V 3 bases and J 2 bases, with 8 bases left between them. CDR3 sequence (DNA): TGTGCCAGTAGTATCCCAGGGGCCTACGAGCAGTACTTC. Amino acid sequence: CASSIPGAYEQYF.

This clonotype was counted at least ten times. The gene calls are TRBV7-2 and TRBJ2-3; 11 bases are shared with TRBD2. V trimming: 5 bases; J trimming: 0 bases; junction bases outside the gene matches: 4. CDR3 length: 16 amino acids. CDR1 is SGHTA, CDR2 FQGNSA, per germline. CDR3 sequence: CASSPRLAGSTDTQYF. The CDR3, as DNA: TGTGCCAGCAGCCCCCGACTAGCGGGAAGCACAGATACGCAGTATTTT.

The rearrangement links TRBV10-2 to TRBJ1-6; 7 bases align to TRBD1. CDR3 length: 13 residues. V was pared by 10 bases and J by 10 bases, with 10 bases of the junction left unmatched. Per germline, CDR1 WSHSY and CDR2 SAAADI. The CDR3 bases are TGCGCCATCGCCGGACAGGAGGGGTCACCCCTCCACTTT. Its protein product is CAIAGQEGSPLHF.

Ten or more counts support this clonotype. J is TRBJ1-1 and V is TRBV6-2 or TRBV6-3; 8 bases are a match to TRBD1. CDR3 length: 14 residues. J was trimmed by 1 base and V by 5 bases; bases with no gene match: 3. Germline assignment: CDR1 MNHEY and CDR2 SVGEGT. The CDR3 region is CASSGDRTNTEAFF. The CDR3 nucleotides are TGTGCCAGCAGTGGGGACAGGACGAACACTGAAGCTTTCTTT.

The sample holds many counts of this clonotype. The CDR3 coding sequence is TGCAGTGCTAGAGCTCCCGGGACAGGGGACACCGGGGAGCTGTTTTTT. Translated, it gives CSARAPGTGDTGELFF. V and J are TRBV20-1 and TRBJ2-2; 10 bases are a match to TRBD1. Trimming at V came to 1 base and at J to 3 bases, leaving 5 bases not matched to a gene. Per germline, CDR1 DFQATT and CDR2 SNEGSKA (reference sequence). This CDR3 has 16 residues.

This clonotype was picked up a small number of times. This sequence joins TRBV20-1 and TRBJ1-1; unclear D gene. V lost 0 bases and J lost 6, with 11 bases in between. CDR3 length: 13 amino acids. Germline V CDR1 and CDR2: DFQATT, SNEGSKA (reference sequence). In DNA form, the CDR3 reads TGCAGTGCTAGAGACATCTTAACGGCTGAAGCTTTCTTT. Amino acid sequence: CSARDILTAEAFF.

Ten or more counts support this clonotype. The chain is built from TRBV12-3 or TRBV12-4 and TRBJ1-5; D possibly corresponds to TRBD1 (5 bases). The CDR3 is made up of 14 amino acids. V shed 3 bases and J shed 5 bases, with 11 bases lying between them. The CDR3 sequence: CASSLVGAHQPQHF. CDR3 coding DNA: TGTGCCAGCAGTTTGGTTGGGGCGCATCAGCCCCAGCATTTT.

The chain has TRBV20-1 and TRBJ2-6; no clear D gene. V dropped 0 bases and J dropped 2 bases, with 5 bases sitting between them. Germline V gene lookup returns CDR1 DFQATT and CDR2 SNEGSKA (reference sequence). The CDR3 covers 14 residues. CDR3 nucleotide sequence: TGCAGTGCTAGAGATATGACTGGGGCCAACGTCCTGACTTTC. Translated: CSARDMTGANVLTF.

This clonotype was recorded many times. This rearrangement joins TRBV7-3 to TRBJ2-5; 7 bases fit TRBD2. This CDR3 spans 13 amino acids. The junction had 4 bases not matched to a gene; V was cut back by 3 bases and J by 6 bases. The germline V gene has CDR1 SGHTA and CDR2 FQGTGA. In nucleotides, the CDR3 is TGTGCCAGCAGCTTCGGGGGGAGGAAGACCCAGTACTTC. Protein product: CASSFGGRKTQYF.

Ten or more counts support this clonotype. V is TRBV4-2 and J is TRBJ1-1, with TRBD1 identical over 9 bases. V was pared by 2 bases and J by 4 bases, with 11 bases of the junction left unmatched. The CDR3 totals 17 residues. Germline V gene lookup returns CDR1 LGHNA and CDR2 YNFKEQ. The CDR3 DNA sequence: TGTGCCAGCAGCCAACAGACAGGGGGGACCGTCAGCACTGAAGCTTTCTTT. This gives the protein CASSQQTGGTVSTEAFF.